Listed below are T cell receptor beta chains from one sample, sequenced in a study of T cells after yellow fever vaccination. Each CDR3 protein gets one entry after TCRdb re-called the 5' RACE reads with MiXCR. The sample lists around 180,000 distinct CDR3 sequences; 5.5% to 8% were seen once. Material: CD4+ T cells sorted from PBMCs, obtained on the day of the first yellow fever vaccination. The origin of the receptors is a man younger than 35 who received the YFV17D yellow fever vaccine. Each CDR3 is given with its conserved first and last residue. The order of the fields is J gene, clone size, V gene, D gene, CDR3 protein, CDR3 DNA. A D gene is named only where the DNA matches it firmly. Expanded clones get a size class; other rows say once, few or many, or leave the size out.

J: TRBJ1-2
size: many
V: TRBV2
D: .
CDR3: CASSDRPSYGYTF
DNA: TGTGCCAGCAGTGACCGGCCCAGCTATGGCTACACCTTC

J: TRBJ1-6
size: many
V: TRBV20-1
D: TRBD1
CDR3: CSARSGGLDSPLHF
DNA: TGCAGTGCTAGATCAGGGGGGCTTGATTCACCCCTCCACTTT

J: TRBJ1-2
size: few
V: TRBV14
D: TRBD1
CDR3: CASSRLDRARGYTF
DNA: TGTGCCAGCAGCCGATTAGACAGGGCCCGTGGCTACACCTTC

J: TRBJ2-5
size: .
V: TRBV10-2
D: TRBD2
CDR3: CASSSSGTSEETQYF
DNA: TGCGCCAGCAGTTCCAGCGGGACTAGCGAGGAGACCCAGTACTTC

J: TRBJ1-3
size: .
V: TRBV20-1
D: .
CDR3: CSASSGHSGNTIYF
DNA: TGCAGTGCTAGTTCCGGCCACTCTGGAAACACCATATATTTT

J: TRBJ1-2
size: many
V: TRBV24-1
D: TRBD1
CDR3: CATSDTGTGRGYTF
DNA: TGTGCCACCAGTGACACCGGGACAGGGAGAGGCTACACCTTC

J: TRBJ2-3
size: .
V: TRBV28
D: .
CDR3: CASSFRGAHTDTQYF
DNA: TGTGCCAGCAGTTTTCGGGGGGCACACACAGATACGCAGTATTTT

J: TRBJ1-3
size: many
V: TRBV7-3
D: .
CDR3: CASSLNLADNTIYF
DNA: TGTGCCAGCAGCTTAAACCTGGCAGACAACACCATATATTTT

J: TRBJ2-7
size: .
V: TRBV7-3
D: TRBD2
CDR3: CASSTLRTSGALLLGEQYF
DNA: TGTGCCAGCAGCACATTACGGACTAGCGGGGCGCTCCTGTTGGGCGAGCAGTACTTC

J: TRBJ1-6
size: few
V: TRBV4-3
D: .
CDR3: CASSQEESGLNNSPLHF
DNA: TGCGCCAGCAGCCAAGAGGAATCGGGACTTAATAATTCACCCCTCCACTTT

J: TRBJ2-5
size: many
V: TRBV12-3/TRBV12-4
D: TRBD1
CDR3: CASSTGQGVETQYF
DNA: TGTGCCAGCAGTACAGGACAGGGAGTAGAGACCCAGTACTTC

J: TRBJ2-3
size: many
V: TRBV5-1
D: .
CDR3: CASSFSGAGDTQYF
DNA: TGCGCCAGCAGCTTTTCGGGGGCCGGAGATACGCAGTATTTT

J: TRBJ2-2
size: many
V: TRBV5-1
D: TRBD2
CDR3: CASSWSAGGGAGELFF
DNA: TGCGCCAGCAGCTGGTCAGCGGGAGGAGGAGCCGGGGAGCTGTTTTTT

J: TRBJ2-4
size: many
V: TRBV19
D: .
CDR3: CASRQGAKNIQYF
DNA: TGTGCCAGTCGCCAGGGTGCCAAAAACATTCAGTACTTC

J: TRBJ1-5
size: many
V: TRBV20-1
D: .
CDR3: CSARTTRVNQPQHF
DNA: TGCAGTGCTAGAACAACAAGGGTTAATCAGCCCCAGCATTTT

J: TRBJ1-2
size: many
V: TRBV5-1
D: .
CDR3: CASSFSNDGYTF
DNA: TGCGCCAGCAGCTTCTCGAATGATGGCTACACCTTC

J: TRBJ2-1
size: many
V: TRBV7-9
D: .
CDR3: CASSFRGGYEQFF
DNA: TGTGCCAGCAGCTTCAGAGGGGGGTATGAGCAGTTCTTC

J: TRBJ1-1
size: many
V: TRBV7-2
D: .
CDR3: CASRIFRLKNTEAFF
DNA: TGTGCCAGCAGGATTTTTCGACTGAAGAACACTGAAGCTTTCTTT

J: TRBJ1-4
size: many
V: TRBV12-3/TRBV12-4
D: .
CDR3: CASRRMPNEKLFF
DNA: TGTGCCAGCCGCCGGATGCCGAATGAAAAACTGTTTTTT

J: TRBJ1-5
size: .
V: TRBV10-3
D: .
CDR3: CAISFAQPQHF
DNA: TGTGCCATCAGTTTCGCCCAGCCCCAGCATTTT

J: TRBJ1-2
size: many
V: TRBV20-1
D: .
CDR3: CSALTLAASYGYTF
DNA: TGCAGTGCTCTAACACTGGCAGCTAGCTATGGCTACACCTTC

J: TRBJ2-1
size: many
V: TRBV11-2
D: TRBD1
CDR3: CASSLGGQGFSSYNEQFF
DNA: TGTGCCAGCAGCTTAGGGGGACAGGGATTCAGCTCCTACAATGAGCAGTTCTTC

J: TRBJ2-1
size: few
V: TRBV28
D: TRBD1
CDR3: CASSPGQGHYNEQFF
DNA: TGTGCCAGCAGTCCCGGACAGGGACATTACAATGAGCAGTTCTTC

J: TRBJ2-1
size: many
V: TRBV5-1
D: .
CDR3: CASSFALPGEQFF
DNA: TGCGCCAGCAGCTTCGCCCTCCCCGGAGAGCAGTTCTTC

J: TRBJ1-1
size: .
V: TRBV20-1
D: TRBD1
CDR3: CSARGDRGGGTEAFF
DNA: TGCAGTGCTAGAGGGGACAGGGGTGGAGGAACTGAAGCTTTCTTT

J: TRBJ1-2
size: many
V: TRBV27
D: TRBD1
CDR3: CASSRTGGNLDYGYTF
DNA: TGTGCCAGCAGTCGGACAGGGGGCAATCTCGACTATGGCTACACCTTC

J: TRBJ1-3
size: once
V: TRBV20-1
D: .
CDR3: CSALRGRNTIYF
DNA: TGCAGTGCCCTGAGGGGCCGAAACACCATATATTTT

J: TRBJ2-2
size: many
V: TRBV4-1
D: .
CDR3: CASSQTGRGGELFF
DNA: TGCGCCAGCAGCCAAACGGGGCGCGGCGGGGAGCTGTTTTTT

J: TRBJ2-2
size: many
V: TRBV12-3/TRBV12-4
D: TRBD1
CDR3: CASSPGGTVPTGELFF
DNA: TGTGCCAGCAGTCCCGGTGGGACAGTCCCCACCGGGGAGCTGTTTTTT

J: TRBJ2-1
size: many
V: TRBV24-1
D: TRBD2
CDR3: CATSDASGGFFEQFF
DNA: TGTGCCACCAGTGACGCTAGCGGGGGCTTTTTTGAGCAGTTCTTC

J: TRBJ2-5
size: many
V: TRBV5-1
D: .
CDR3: CASTNPKETQYF
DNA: TGCGCCAGCACAAACCCTAAAGAGACCCAGTACTTC

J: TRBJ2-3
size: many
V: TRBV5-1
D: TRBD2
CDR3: CASSFGLAGSTDTQYF
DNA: TGCGCCAGCAGCTTCGGGCTAGCGGGCAGCACAGATACGCAGTATTTT

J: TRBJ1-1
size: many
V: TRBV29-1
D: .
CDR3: CSAGLGQTTEAFF
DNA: TGCAGCGCGGGGCTGGGACAAACCACTGAAGCTTTCTTT

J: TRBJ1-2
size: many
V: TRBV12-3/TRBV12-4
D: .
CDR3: CASRSGLGYTF
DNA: TGTGCCAGCAGATCGGGGCTAGGCTACACCTTC

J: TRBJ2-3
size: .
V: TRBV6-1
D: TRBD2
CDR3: CASTGILAGVDPQYF
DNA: TGTGCCAGCACCGGAATACTAGCGGGGGTAGATCCGCAGTATTTT

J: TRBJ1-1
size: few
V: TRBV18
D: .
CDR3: CASSPYGGASTEAFF
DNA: TGTGCCAGCTCACCGTACGGGGGGGCAAGCACTGAAGCTTTCTTT

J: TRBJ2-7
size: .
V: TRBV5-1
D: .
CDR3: CASSLVLHEQYF
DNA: TGCGCCAGCAGCTTGGTCCTGCACGAGCAGTACTTC

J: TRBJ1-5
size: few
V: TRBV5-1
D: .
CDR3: CASSPSGELQPQHF
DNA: TGCGCCAGCAGCCCCTCAGGGGAACTTCAGCCCCAGCATTTT

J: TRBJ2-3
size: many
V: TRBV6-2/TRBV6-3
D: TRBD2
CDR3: CASTSGGTDTQYF
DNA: TGTGCCAGCACTAGCGGGGGTACAGATACGCAGTATTTT

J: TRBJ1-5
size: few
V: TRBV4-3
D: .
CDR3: CASKNSYSKQPQHF
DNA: TGCGCCAGCAAGAATTCGTATAGCAAGCAGCCCCAGCATTTT

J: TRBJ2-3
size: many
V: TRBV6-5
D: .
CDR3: CASSYSPFRWDTQYF
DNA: TGTGCCAGCAGTTACTCCCCGTTCCGGTGGGATACGCAGTATTTT

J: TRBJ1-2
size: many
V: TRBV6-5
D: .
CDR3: CASNPQGYSYGYTF
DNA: TGTGCCAGCAACCCCCAGGGGTATAGCTATGGCTACACCTTC

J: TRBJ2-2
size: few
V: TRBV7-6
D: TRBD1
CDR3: CASSSSGQATGELFF
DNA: TGTGCCAGCAGCTCCTCGGGACAGGCCACCGGGGAGCTGTTTTTT

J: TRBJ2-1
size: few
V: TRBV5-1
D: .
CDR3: CASGKTVRLDAGAPSRYNEQFF
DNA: TGCGCCAGCGGGAAGACGGTTCGTCTTGACGCGGGGGCCCCCAGCAGATACAATGAGCAGTTCTTC

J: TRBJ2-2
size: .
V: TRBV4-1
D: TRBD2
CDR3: CASSQASLRLADNTGELFF
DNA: TGCGCCAGCAGCCAAGCCAGTTTGCGGCTAGCGGATAACACCGGGGAGCTGTTTTTT

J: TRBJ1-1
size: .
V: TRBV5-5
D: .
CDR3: CASSLERWNTEAFF
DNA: TGTGCCAGCAGCTTGGAGAGGTGGAACACTGAAGCTTTCTTT

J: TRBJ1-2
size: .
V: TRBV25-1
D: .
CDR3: CASSEASWQGRYGYTF
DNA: TGTGCCAGCAGTGAAGCCTCCTGGCAGGGGCGCTATGGCTACACCTTC

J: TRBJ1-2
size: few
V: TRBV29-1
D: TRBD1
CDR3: CSVDGTGLSYTF
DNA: TGCAGCGTTGATGGGACAGGGTTGAGCTACACCTTC

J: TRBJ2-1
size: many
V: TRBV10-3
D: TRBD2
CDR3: CAISDSERGVRGNEQFF
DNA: TGTGCCATCAGTGATTCGGAGCGGGGAGTGCGGGGCAATGAGCAGTTCTTC

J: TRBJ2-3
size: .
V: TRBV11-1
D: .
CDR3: CASSLGLLRQIHTDTQYF
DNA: TGTGCCAGCAGCCTGGGCCTCCTACGACAGATTCACACAGATACGCAGTATTTT

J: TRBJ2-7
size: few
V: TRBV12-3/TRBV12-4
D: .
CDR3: CASSHDRFPYEQYF
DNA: TGTGCCAGCAGTCATGACAGGTTCCCCTACGAGCAGTACTTC

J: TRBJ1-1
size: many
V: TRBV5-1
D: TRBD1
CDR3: CASSPSRTGRNTEAFF
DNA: TGCGCCAGCAGCCCAAGCAGGACAGGCCGGAACACTGAAGCTTTCTTT

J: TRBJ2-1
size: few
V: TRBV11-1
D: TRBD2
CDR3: CASSRTSGGSFEQFF
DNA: TGTGCCAGCAGCCGGACTAGCGGGGGTTCGTTTGAGCAGTTCTTC

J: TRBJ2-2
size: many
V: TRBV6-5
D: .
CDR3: CASSYQGLSNTGELFF
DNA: TGTGCCAGCAGTTACCAGGGACTGTCGAACACCGGGGAGCTGTTTTTT